This T cell receptor (beta chain) was obtained from a study of control samples from healthy donors and cancer patients. Assay: immunoSEQ multiplex PCR; the TCRdb copy retains only in-frame clones and omits some. The table includes 90,000 to 110,000 clones, roughly 89% detected once. CDR1 is MDHEN and CDR2 is SYDVKM in the germline V gene. Trimming pared 1 base from V and 5 bases from J, leaving 17 bases between. The CDR3 consists of 17 residues. The sequence was obtained from a woman in her fifties or sixties in good health. Sequencing was carried out using blood. The V and J genes are TRBV28 and TRBJ2-2; D may match TRBD1 or TRBD2 (5 bases each). Written as DNA, the CDR3 is TGTGCCAGCAGTTTATACTTCCCCTATGGGGGAACCGGGGAGCTGTTTTTT. Protein: CASSLYFPYGGTGELFF.